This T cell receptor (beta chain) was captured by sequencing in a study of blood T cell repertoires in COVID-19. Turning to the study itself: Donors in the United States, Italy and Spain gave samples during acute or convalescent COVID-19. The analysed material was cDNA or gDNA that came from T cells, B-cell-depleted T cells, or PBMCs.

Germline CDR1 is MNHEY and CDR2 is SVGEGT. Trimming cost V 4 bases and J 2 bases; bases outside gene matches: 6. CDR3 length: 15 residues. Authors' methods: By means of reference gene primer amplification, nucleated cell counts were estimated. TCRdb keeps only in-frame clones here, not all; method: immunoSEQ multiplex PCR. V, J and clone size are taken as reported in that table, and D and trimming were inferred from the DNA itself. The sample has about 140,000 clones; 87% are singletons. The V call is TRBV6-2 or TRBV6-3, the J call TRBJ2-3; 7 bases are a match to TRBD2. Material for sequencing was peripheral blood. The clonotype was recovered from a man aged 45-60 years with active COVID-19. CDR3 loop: CASSFSGVNTDTQYF. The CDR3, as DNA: TGTGCCAGCAGTTTCAGCGGGGTAAACACAGATACGCAGTATTTT.